The present TCR beta chain was sequenced within a study of neurological immune-mediated disorders. This clonotype was seen ten or more times. TCRdb used MiXCR to reprocess the 5' RACE reads, holding one entry per CDR3 protein. The profile covers around 35,000 distinct CDR3 sequences, with around 1.5% appearing a single time and 9.2% taken by the ten largest. V dropped 6 bases and J dropped 7; count of bases not matched to a gene: 11. The CDR3 covers 14 residues. The germline V gene encodes CDR1 MNHEY and CDR2 SMNVEV (reference sequence). The chain links TRBV27 to TRBJ1-2; 7 bases map to TRBD1. The receptor was isolated from a woman under 40 with multiple sclerosis. The sequencing input was PBMCs. The chain's CDR3 is CASRIQTGLGGYTF. The CDR3 DNA follows: TGTGCCAGCAGAATCCAGACAGGGCTTGGTGGCTACACCTTC.